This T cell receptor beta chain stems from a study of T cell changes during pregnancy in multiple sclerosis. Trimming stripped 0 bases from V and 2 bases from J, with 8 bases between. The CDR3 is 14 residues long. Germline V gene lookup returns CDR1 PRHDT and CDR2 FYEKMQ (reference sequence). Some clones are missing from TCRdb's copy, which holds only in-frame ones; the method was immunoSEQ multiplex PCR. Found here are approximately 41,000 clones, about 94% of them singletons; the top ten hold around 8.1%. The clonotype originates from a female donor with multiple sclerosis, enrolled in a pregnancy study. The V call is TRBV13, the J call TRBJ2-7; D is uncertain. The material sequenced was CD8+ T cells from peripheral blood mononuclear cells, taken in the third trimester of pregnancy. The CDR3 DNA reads TGTGCCAGCAGCTTAGGGTCGCAGGCCTACGAGCAGTACTTC. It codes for CASSLGSQAYEQYF.